This is a list of T cell receptor beta chains from one sample in a study of cytomegalovirus exposure and HLA in healthy donors. The assay was immunoSEQ multiplex PCR, and TCRdb's table has in-frame clones only and misses some. Of 160,000 or so clones listed, 60% to 80% are singletons. The sample comprised PBMCs. These receptors were collected from a man in his forties or fifties in good health and CMV-seropositive. Each CDR3 is given with its conserved first and last residue. D genes are given only for firm matches. The size field is filled for only some rows; it gives once, few, many or a size class.

cdr3_aa: CASSLLGASYGYTF
cdr3_nt: TGCGCCAGCAGCTTGCTGGGGGCATCGTATGGCTACACCTTC
j_call: TRBJ1-2
d_call: .
clone_size: .
v_call: TRBV5-1

cdr3_aa: CASARARAANTGELFF
cdr3_nt: TGTGCCAGCGCTAGGGCGAGGGCAGCGAACACCGGGGAGCTGTTTTTT
j_call: TRBJ2-2
d_call: .
clone_size: .
v_call: TRBV9

cdr3_aa: CASSPAGVAYGYTF
cdr3_nt: TGTGCCAGCTCACCAGCAGGGGTAGCCTATGGCTACACCTTC
j_call: TRBJ1-2
d_call: .
clone_size: .
v_call: TRBV18

cdr3_aa: CATGGGPNEKLFF
cdr3_nt: TGTGCCACGGGGGGGGGCCCTAATGAAAAACTGTTTTTT
j_call: TRBJ1-4
d_call: .
clone_size: .
v_call: TRBV28

cdr3_aa: CASSSGQGPYNEQFF
cdr3_nt: TGCGCCAGCAGCTCCGGACAGGGGCCCTACAATGAGCAGTTCTTC
j_call: TRBJ2-1
d_call: TRBD1
clone_size: .
v_call: TRBV5-1

cdr3_aa: CASSYSRAVSSYEQYF
cdr3_nt: TGTGCCAGCAGTTACTCCAGGGCGGTAAGCTCCTACGAGCAGTACTTC
j_call: TRBJ2-7
d_call: .
clone_size: .
v_call: TRBV6-5

cdr3_aa: CATQAGYYEQYF
cdr3_nt: TGTGCCACCCAAGCAGGGTACTACGAGCAGTACTTC
j_call: TRBJ2-7
d_call: .
clone_size: once
v_call: TRBV6-1

cdr3_aa: CASSQAQGAGEKLFF
cdr3_nt: TGTGCCAGCAGCCAAGCTCAGGGGGCGGGTGAAAAACTGTTTTTT
j_call: TRBJ1-4
d_call: TRBD1
clone_size: few
v_call: TRBV14

cdr3_aa: CASSSLGQNTEAFF
cdr3_nt: TGTGCCAGCAGTTCCCTGGGACAGAACACTGAAGCTTTCTTT
j_call: TRBJ1-1
d_call: .
clone_size: .
v_call: TRBV6-5

cdr3_aa: CASSSRTSGSLNEQFF
cdr3_nt: TGTGCCAGTAGTAGCCGGACTAGCGGGAGTTTAAATGAGCAGTTCTTC
j_call: TRBJ2-1
d_call: TRBD2
clone_size: .
v_call: TRBV19

cdr3_aa: CSVRQGNTEAFF
cdr3_nt: TGCAGCGTCCGACAGGGGAACACTGAAGCTTTCTTT
j_call: TRBJ1-1
d_call: TRBD1
clone_size: .
v_call: TRBV29-1

cdr3_aa: CASSKWAGDRRDYGYTF
cdr3_nt: TGTGCCAGCAGCAAATGGGCGGGAGACCGACGCGACTATGGCTACACCTTC
j_call: TRBJ1-2
d_call: .
clone_size: .
v_call: TRBV21-1

cdr3_aa: CASRALASNEQFF
cdr3_nt: TGTGCCAGCAGGGCACTAGCGTCCAATGAGCAGTTCTTC
j_call: TRBJ2-1
d_call: TRBD2
clone_size: .
v_call: TRBV6-5

cdr3_aa: CASSWAEVVSEQFF
cdr3_nt: TGTGCCAGCAGCTGGGCGGAGGTAGTAAGTGAGCAGTTCTTC
j_call: TRBJ2-1
d_call: .
clone_size: .
v_call: TRBV7-8

cdr3_aa: CAISESGDSSGANVLTF
cdr3_nt: TGTGCCATCAGTGAGTCGGGCGACAGCTCTGGGGCCAACGTCCTGACTTTC
j_call: TRBJ2-6
d_call: .
clone_size: .
v_call: TRBV10-3

cdr3_aa: CASSEYRAGETEAFF
cdr3_nt: TGTGCCAGCAGCGAGTACAGGGCGGGGGAGACTGAAGCTTTCTTT
j_call: TRBJ1-1
d_call: .
clone_size: .
v_call: TRBV7-9

cdr3_aa: CASSFPGRNTEAFF
cdr3_nt: TGTGCCAGCAGCTTCCCGGGAAGAAACACTGAAGCTTTCTTT
j_call: TRBJ1-1
d_call: .
clone_size: .
v_call: TRBV2

cdr3_aa: CSVETDRGSTDTQYF
cdr3_nt: TGCAGCGTTGAAACGGACAGGGGAAGCACAGATACGCAGTATTTT
j_call: TRBJ2-3
d_call: TRBD1
clone_size: .
v_call: TRBV29-1

cdr3_aa: CASSSGLAGVYEQYF
cdr3_nt: TGTGCCAGCAGTTCCGGACTAGCGGGTGTCTACGAGCAGTACTTC
j_call: TRBJ2-7
d_call: TRBD2
clone_size: once
v_call: TRBV27

cdr3_aa: CASSTGTGGAGELFF
cdr3_nt: TGTGCCAGCAGTACCGGGACAGGGGGCGCCGGGGAGCTGTTTTTT
j_call: TRBJ2-2
d_call: TRBD1
clone_size: .
v_call: TRBV6-1